This TCR beta chain was observed in a study of OX40 agonist ivuxolimab in advanced cancers. In the study overall: The dose of intravenous ivuxolimab that patients received every 2 weeks ranged from 0.01 to 10 mg/kg. Partial response was recorded in three patients: one hepatocellular carcinoma and two cutaneous melanoma cases.

This clone was detected only once. Sequencing was performed with immunoSEQ multiplex PCR; in TCRdb, only in-frame clones are kept and a portion is missing. The table shows about 79,000 clones, with around 90% occurring only once. Trimming removed 5 bases at V and 4 bases at J, with 17 bases between. Germline CDR1 reads SGHVS; CDR2 reads FQNEAQ. The CDR3 contains 15 residues. The TCR was taken from an adult with an advanced solid tumor such as melanoma, head and neck, liver or kidney cancer. Sequenced material: CD4+ or CD8+ T cells sorted from blood, taken in a trial of the OX40 agonist ivuxolimab. V usage is TRBV7-8 and J usage is TRBJ1-1; maybe TRBD1 (5 bases). CDR3 nucleotides: TGTGCCAGCAGCCGAACGGTAAGCGGGGGCACTGAAGCTTTCTTT. It is translated as CASSRTVSGGTEAFF.